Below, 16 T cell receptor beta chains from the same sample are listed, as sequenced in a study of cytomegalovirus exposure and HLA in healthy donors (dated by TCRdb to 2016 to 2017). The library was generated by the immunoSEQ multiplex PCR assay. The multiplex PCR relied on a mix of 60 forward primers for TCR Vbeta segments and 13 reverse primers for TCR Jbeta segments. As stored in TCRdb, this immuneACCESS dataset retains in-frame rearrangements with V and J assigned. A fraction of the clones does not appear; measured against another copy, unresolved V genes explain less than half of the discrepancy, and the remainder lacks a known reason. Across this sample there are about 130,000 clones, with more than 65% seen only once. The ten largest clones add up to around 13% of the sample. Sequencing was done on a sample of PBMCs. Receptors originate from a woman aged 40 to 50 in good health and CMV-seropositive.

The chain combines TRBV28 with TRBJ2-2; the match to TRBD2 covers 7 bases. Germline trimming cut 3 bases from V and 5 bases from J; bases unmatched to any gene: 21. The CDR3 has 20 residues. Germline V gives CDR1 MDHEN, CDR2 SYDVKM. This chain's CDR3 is CASSFAPWEGPTEKTGELFF. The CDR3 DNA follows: TGTGCCAGCAGTTTTGCCCCGTGGGAGGGCCCAACGGAGAAGACCGGGGAGCTGTTTTTT. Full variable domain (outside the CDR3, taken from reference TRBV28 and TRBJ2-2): DVKVTQSSRYLVKRTGEKVFLECVQDMDHENMFWYRQDPGLGLRLIYFSYDVKMKEKGDIPEGYSVSREKKERFSLILESASTNQTSMYLCASSFAPWEGPTEKTGELFFGEGSRLTVL.

The CDR3 sequence: CASSFSGNSYEQYF. In DNA, the CDR3 is TGCGCCAGCAGCTTTAGCGGGAATTCCTACGAGCAGTACTTC. The V call is TRBV5-1, the J call TRBJ2-7, with 8 nucleotides matching TRBD2. Germline assignment: CDR1 SGHRS and CDR2 YFSETQ. The CDR3 loop spans 14 amino acids. Trimming took 2 bases from V and 1 from J; bases not matched to a gene: 2.

In nucleotides, the CDR3 is TGTGCCAGCAGAACCGGGGGAGAGCCAGCCGGGGAGCTGTTTTTT. The encoded protein is CASRTGGEPAGELFF. J is TRBJ2-2 and V is TRBV6-6; a weak D match, TRBD2 (6 bases). The CDR3 runs to 15 residues. V was trimmed by 6 bases and J by 6 bases, leaving 17 bases between them. CDR1 is MNHNY and CDR2 is SVGAGI in the germline V gene (reference sequence).

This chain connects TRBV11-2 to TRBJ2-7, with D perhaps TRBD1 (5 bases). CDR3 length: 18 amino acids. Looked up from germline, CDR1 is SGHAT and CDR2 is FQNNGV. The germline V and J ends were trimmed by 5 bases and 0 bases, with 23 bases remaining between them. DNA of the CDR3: TGTGCCAGCAGCCCCACCAGCAGGGCGAAGGGTAGCTCCTACGAGCAGTACTTC. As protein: CASSPTSRAKGSSYEQYF.

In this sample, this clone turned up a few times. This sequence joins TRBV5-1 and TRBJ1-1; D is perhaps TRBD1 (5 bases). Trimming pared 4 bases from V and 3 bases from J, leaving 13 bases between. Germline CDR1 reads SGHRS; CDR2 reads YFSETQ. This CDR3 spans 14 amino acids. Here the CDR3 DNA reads TGCGCCAGCAGCGTGGGTGGGGGGTACACTGAAGCTTTCTTT. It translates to CASSVGGGYTEAFF.

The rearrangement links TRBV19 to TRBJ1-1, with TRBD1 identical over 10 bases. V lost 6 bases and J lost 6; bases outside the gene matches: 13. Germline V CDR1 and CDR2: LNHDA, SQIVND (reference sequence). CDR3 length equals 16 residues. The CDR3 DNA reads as TGTGCCAGTAGGCCGAGGGACAGGGGAAGTTTGGCTGAAGCTTTCTTT. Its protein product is CASRPRDRGSLAEAFF.

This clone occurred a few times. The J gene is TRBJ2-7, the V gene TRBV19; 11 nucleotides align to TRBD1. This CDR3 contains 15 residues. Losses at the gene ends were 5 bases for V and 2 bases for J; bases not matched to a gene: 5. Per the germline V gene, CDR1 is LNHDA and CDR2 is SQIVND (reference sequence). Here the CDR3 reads CASSPDRGRPYEQYF. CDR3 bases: TGTGCCAGTAGTCCGGACAGGGGGCGCCCCTACGAGCAGTACTTC.

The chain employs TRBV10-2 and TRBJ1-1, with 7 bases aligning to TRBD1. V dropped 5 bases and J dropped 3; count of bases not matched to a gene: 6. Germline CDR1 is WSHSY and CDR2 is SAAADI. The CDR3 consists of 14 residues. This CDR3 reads CASSSGGVDTEAFF. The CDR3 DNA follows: TGCGCCAGCAGTTCAGGGGGAGTGGACACTGAAGCTTTCTTT.

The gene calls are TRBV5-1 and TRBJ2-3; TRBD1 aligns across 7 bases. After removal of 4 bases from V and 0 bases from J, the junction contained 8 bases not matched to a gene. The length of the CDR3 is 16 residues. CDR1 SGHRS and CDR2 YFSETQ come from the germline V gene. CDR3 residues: CASSLGQYPSTDTQYF. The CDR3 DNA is TGCGCCAGCAGCCTGGGACAGTACCCTAGCACAGATACGCAGTATTTT.

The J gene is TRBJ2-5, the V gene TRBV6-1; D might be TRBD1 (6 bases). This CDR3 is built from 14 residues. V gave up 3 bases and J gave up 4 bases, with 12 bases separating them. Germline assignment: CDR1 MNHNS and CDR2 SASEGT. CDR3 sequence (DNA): TGTGCCAGCAGTGATCCGGCCAGGGGAGAGACCCAGTACTTC. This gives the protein CASSDPARGETQYF.

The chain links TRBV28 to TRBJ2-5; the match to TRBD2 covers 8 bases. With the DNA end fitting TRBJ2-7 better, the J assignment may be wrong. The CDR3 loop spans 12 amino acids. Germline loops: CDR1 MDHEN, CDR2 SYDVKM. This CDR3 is CASSFGRGEQYF. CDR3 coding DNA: TGTGCCAGCAGTTTCGGGAGGGGCGAGCAGTACTTC.

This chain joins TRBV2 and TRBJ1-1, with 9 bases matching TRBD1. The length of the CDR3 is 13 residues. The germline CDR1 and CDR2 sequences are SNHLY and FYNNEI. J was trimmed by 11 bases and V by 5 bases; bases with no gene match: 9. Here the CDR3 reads CASSPGQGSRAFF. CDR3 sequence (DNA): TGTGCCAGCAGTCCGGGACAGGGTAGCCGGGCTTTCTTT.

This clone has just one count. The DNA of the CDR3 is TGTGCCAGCAGTCGTTTAGCGGGAGTAGCAGATACGCAGTATTTT. This encodes CASSRLAGVADTQYF. This chain links TRBV27 with TRBJ2-3; TRBD2 matches 9 bases. This CDR3 comprises 15 residues. Germline CDR1 MNHEY, CDR2 SMNVEV (reference sequence). Trimming cost V 5 bases and J 4 bases; bases outside gene matches: 7.

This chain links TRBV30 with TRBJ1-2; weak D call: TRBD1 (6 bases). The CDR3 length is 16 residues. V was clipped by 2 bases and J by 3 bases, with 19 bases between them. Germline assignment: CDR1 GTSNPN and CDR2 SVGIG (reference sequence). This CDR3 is CAWSPTLTGIHYGYTF. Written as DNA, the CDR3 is TGTGCCTGGAGTCCAACACTTACAGGGATTCACTATGGCTACACCTTC.

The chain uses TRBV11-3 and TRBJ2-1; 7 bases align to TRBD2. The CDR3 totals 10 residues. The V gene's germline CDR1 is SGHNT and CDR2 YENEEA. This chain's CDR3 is CTWTRDEQFF. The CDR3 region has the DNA TGTACGTGGACTAGGGATGAGCAGTTCTTC.

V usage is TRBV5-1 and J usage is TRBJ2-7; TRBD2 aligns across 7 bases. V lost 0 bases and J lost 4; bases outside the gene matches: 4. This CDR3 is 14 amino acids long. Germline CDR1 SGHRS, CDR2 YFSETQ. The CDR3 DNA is TGCGCCAGCAGCTTGGCCAGGGAGGGGTACGAGCAGTACTTC. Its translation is CASSLAREGYEQYF.